This is a list of T cell receptor beta chains from one sample in a study of T cell responses to AZD1222 COVID-19 vaccine. Generated by immunoSEQ multiplex PCR, the TCRdb table keeps only in-frame clones and is missing some. This sample has fewer than 110,000 clones, with about 92% found just once. The sequences come from peripheral blood, collected on day 0 of AZD1222 vaccination. These receptors all stem from an adult in good health. The CDR3 runs from the conserved cysteine through the conserved F or W. D genes are given only for firm matches. Not all rows give a size; the values are once, few, many and, for expanded clones, a class.

j_call clone_size d_call v_call cdr3_nt cdr3_aa
TRBJ2-1 . . TRBV12-5 TGTGCTAGTGGTTTGGGAGAAGTCGATGAGCAGTTCTTC CASGLGEVDEQFF
TRBJ2-7 . . TRBV2 TGTGCCAGCAGGCAGCAAACCTACGAGCAGTACTTC CASRQQTYEQYF
TRBJ1-1 . . TRBV20-1 TGCAGTGCTAGTGAACACCCCCTGGGGGGGGCTGAAGCTTTCTTT CSASEHPLGGAEAFF
TRBJ2-1 . . TRBV7-6 TGTGCCAGCAGCTTATTGCAGGGTACCTACAATGAGCAGTTCTTC CASSLLQGTYNEQFF
TRBJ1-2 . . TRBV4-1 TGCGCCAGCAGCCAAGAAGTAGGGTATCCAGATGGCTACACCTTC CASSQEVGYPDGYTF
TRBJ2-3 . . TRBV9 TGTGCCAGCAGCGTTGACCCAGATACGCAGTATTTT CASSVDPDTQYF
TRBJ2-1 few . TRBV6-1 TGTGCCAGCAGTGAGACGGGGGACACATACAATGAGCAGTTCTTC CASSETGDTYNEQFF
TRBJ1-2 . . TRBV6-6 TGTGTCAGCAGTTACAACGGGGGTGGAGGTGGCTACACCTTC CVSSYNGGGGGYTF
TRBJ2-5 . TRBD1 TRBV15 TGTGCCACCAGCAAATGGAATTGGACAGGGTGGACCCAGTACTTC CATSKWNWTGWTQYF
TRBJ2-3 . . TRBV4-2 TGTGCCAGCAGCCAGAAGCCGAGGGGTACAGATACGCAGTATTTT CASSQKPRGTDTQYF
TRBJ2-7 . . TRBV3-1/TRBV3-2 TGTGCCAGCAGCCAGTCAGGGGAGCAGTACTTC CASSQSGEQYF
TRBJ2-5 . TRBD1 TRBV19 TGTGCCAGTAGTATAATAGGACAGGGGGTGGAGACCCAGTACTTC CASSIIGQGVETQYF
TRBJ2-7 . . TRBV7-2 TGTGCCAGCAGCTTAGGGCAGGGTTACTCCTACGAGCAGTACTTC CASSLGQGYSYEQYF
TRBJ2-5 . TRBD1 TRBV5-4 TGTGCCAGCAGCTCCCAGGGGGCTGTGGAGACCCAGTACTTC CASSSQGAVETQYF
TRBJ1-1 . . TRBV14 TGTGCCAGCAGCCAGGACAGTTTCTTT CASSQDSFF
TRBJ2-1 . TRBD2 TRBV5-1 TGCGCCAGCAGCCCCCTAGCGACTAGCGGCTACAATGAGCAGTTCTTC CASSPLATSGYNEQFF
TRBJ1-1 . . TRBV11-2 TGTGCCAGCAGTTACGCGGTCAGGAACACTGAAGCTTTCTTT CASSYAVRNTEAFF
TRBJ2-3 . . TRBV7-9 TGTGCCAGTTCACAATGGGACCGCGATACGCAGTATTTT CASSQWDRDTQYF
TRBJ1-5 . TRBD1 TRBV30 TGTGCCTGGAGTGGACAGGGGGTAAGCAATCAGCCCCAGCATTTT CAWSGQGVSNQPQHF
TRBJ1-2 . . TRBV28 TGTGCCAGCAGTGCCACGAACTATGGCTACACCTTC CASSATNYGYTF
TRBJ2-1 . . TRBV12-3/TRBV12-4 TGTGCCAGCAGTTTAGCGATGTACAATGAGCAGTTCTTC CASSLAMYNEQFF
TRBJ2-7 . . TRBV6-2/TRBV6-3 TGTGCCAGCAGTTACGCCGGGACTTCCAACTCCTACGAGCAGTACTTC CASSYAGTSNSYEQYF
TRBJ1-2 . . TRBV25-1 TGTGCCACGGGCCTGGGGCCTTCTAACTATGGCTACACCTTC CATGLGPSNYGYTF
TRBJ1-6 . . TRBV2 TGTGCCAGCTCCGGCAGGCCCCCCGGGAATTCACCCCTCCACTTT CASSGRPPGNSPLHF
TRBJ1-4 . . TRBV6-5 TGTGCCAGCAGCGGGACCCCTCAGGGAGAAAAACTGTTTTTT CASSGTPQGEKLFF
TRBJ1-1 . . TRBV18 TGTGCCAGCTCACCCAGGGATGGCAGGCACACTGAAGCTTTCTTT CASSPRDGRHTEAFF
TRBJ1-3 . . TRBV9 TGTGCCAGCACCCCGCGGGCAGCTGGAAACACCATATATTTT CASTPRAAGNTIYF
TRBJ2-6 few . TRBV15 TGTGCCACCAGCAGAGATCGGGAGGCCAACGTCCTGACTTTC CATSRDREANVLTF
TRBJ2-7 . . TRBV7-2 TGTGCCAGCAGCTTACCCCCCAGGGGAATATACGAGCAGTACTTC CASSLPPRGIYEQYF
TRBJ2-2 . . TRBV15 TGTGCCACCAGCAGAGATTTGAAGGGGCCCAACACCGGGGAGCTGTTTTTT CATSRDLKGPNTGELFF